What follows describes a single T cell receptor (beta chain). Its antigen is unknown. V lost 0 bases, J lost 3 bases, and 4 bases stayed unmatched. The germline CDR1 and CDR2 sequences are KGHSH and LQKENI. There are 15 residues in the CDR3. TCRdb re-called the 5' RACE reads through MiXCR, storing one row per CDR3 protein. Of around 100,000 distinct CDR3 sequences in the sample, approximately 12% are singletons; the top ten hold approximately 40%. The record originates from a study of T-cell memory formation after mild COVID-19. Study results and limitations: Among clones contracting day 15 to 85, CD4/CD8 was balanced, whereas later expanders leaned CD4+.

J is TRBJ2-5 and V is TRBV18; 7 nucleotides line up with TRBD2. This TCR was recovered from a man younger than 35 who had mild COVID-19 (a few samples of this study predate the infection). Cell type and time point are not known. The sequenced sample was PBMCs or a T cell subset sorted from them (not recorded which). The CDR3 reads CASSPPLGGEETQYF. The CDR3 nucleotides read TGTGCCAGCTCACCACCCTTGGGGGGGGAAGAGACCCAGTACTTC.